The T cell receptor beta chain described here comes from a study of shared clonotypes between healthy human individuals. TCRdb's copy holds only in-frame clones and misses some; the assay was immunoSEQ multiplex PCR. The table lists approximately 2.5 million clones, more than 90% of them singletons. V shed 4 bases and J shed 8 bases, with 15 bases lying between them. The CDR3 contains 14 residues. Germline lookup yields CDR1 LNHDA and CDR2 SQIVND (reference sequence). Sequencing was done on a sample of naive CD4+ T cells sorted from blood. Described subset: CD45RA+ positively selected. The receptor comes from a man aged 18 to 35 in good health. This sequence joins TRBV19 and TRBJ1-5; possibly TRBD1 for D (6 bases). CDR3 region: CASSTYRVGEPQHF. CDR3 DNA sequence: TGTGCCAGTAGTACCTACAGGGTAGGCGAGCCCCAGCATTTT.